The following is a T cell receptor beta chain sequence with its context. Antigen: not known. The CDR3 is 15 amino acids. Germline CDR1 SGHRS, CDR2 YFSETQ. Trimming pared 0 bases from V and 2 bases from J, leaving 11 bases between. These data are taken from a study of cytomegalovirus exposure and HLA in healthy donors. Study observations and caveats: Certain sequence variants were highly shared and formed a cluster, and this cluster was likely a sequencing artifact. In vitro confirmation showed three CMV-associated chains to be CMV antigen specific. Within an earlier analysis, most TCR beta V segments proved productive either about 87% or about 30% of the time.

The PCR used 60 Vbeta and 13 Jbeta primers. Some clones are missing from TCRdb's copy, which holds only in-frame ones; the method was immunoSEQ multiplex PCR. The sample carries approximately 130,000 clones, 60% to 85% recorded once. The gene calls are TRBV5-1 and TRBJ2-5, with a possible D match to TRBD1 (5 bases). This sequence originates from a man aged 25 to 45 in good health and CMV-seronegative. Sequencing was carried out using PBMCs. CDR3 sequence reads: CASSLEGHGQETQYF. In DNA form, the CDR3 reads TGCGCCAGCAGCTTGGAAGGACATGGACAAGAGACCCAGTACTTC.